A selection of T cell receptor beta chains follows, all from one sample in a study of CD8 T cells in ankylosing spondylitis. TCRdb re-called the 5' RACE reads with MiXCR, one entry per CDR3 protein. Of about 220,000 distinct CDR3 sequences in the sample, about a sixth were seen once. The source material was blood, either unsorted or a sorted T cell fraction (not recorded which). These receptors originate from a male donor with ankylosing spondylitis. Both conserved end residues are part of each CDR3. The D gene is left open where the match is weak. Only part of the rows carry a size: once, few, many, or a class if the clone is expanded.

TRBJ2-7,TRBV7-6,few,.,TGTGCCAGCAGCTCAAGGGATATCTACGAGCAGTACTTC,CASSSRDIYEQYF
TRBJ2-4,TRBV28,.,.,TGTGCCAGCAGTTTAGGGCAGGGTAGAGACATTCAGTACTTC,CASSLGQGRDIQYF
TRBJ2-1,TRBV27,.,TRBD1,TGTGCCAGCAGTCCCGGGACAGGGTTAGCTGAGCAGTTCTTC,CASSPGTGLAEQFF
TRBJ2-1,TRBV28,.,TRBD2,TGTGCCAGCAGTTTCGGTAGCGGGAGAGTCTACAATGAGCAGTTCTTC,CASSFGSGRVYNEQFF
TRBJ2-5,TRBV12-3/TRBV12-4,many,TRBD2,TGTGCCAGCAGTTTAGGCGGACTAGCGGGAAGAGAGACCCAGTACTTC,CASSLGGLAGRETQYF
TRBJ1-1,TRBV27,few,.,TGTGCCAGCAGTTTAATCCGGACAGCTGAAGCTTTCTTT,CASSLIRTAEAFF
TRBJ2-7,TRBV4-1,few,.,TGCGCCAGCAGCCAAGAAGAAGGGGGGGATCCTACCTACGAGCAGTACTTC,CASSQEEGGDPTYEQYF
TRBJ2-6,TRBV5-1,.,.,TGCGCCAGCAGGGACTCTGGGGCCAACGTCCTGACTTTC,CASRDSGANVLTF
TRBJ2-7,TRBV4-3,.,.,TGCGCCAGCAGCCAAGATCTCCGGAACGAGCAGTACTTC,CASSQDLRNEQYF
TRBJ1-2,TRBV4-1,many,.,TGCGCCAGCAGCCAACCCCACAGGACAACCCCTTATGGCTACACCTTC,CASSQPHRTTPYGYTF
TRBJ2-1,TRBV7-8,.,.,TGTGCCAGCAGCGGGACAAATCGGAATGAGCAGTTCTTC,CASSGTNRNEQFF
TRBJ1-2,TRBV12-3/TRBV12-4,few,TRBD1,TGTGCCAGCAGTTTCGGGACAGCGTTCACCTTC,CASSFGTAFTF
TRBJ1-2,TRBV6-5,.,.,TGTGCCAGCAGTTACTCGACGGTAGCCAGGCTGGGTTCTTATGGCTACACCTTC,CASSYSTVARLGSYGYTF
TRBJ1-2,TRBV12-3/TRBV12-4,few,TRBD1,TGTGCCAGCACTTGGAAGACAGGGCCCTATGGCTACACCTTC,CASTWKTGPYGYTF
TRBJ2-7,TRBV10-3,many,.,TGTGCCATCATGGGATGGCCCTCCTACGAGCAGTACTTC,CAIMGWPSYEQYF